This TCR beta chain was sequenced during a study of patients and donors after allogeneic stem cell transplantation. The CDR3 loop spans 15 amino acids. Germline V gene sequence: CDR1 SGHRS, CDR2 YFSETQ. V shed 2 bases and J shed 2 bases, with 14 bases lying between them. TCRdb reanalysed the RT-PCR reads using MiXCR and keeps one entry per CDR3 protein. In the table there are about 40,000 distinct CDR3 sequences, about 30% of which are singletons. V usage is TRBV5-1 and J usage is TRBJ2-7, with D hard to call. The clonotype was recovered from a human donor who was either an allogeneic HSCT recipient or a stem cell or donor lymphocyte infusion donor (not recorded which). It is not recorded whose cells these are; they may come from a transplant donor. The sample comprised blood, either unsorted or a sorted T cell fraction (not recorded which). For the CDR3, the DNA is TGCGCCAGCAGCTTTATCTCCGGCCCGACCTACGAGCAGTACTTC. Protein sequence: CASSFISGPTYEQYF.